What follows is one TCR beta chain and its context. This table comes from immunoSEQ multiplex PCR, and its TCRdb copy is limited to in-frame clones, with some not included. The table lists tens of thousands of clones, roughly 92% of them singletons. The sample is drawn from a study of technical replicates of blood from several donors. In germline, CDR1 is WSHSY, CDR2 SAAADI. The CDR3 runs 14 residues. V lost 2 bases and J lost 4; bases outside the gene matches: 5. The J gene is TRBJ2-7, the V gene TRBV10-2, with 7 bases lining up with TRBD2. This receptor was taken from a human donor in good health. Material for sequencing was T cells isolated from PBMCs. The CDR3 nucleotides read TGCGCCAGCAGTGAGATGCGGGAGCAATACGAGCAGTACTTC. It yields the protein CASSEMREQYEQYF.